One and the same sample provided the 31 T cell receptor beta chains below, sequenced in a study of shared clonotypes between healthy human individuals. Repertoires were generated with immunoSEQ multiplex PCR, while TCRdb's copy carries only in-frame clones and drops some. The sample records around 1.9 million clones, just over 90% being singletons. Terminally differentiated effector memory CD45RA+ cells were excluded from the naive CD8 cells, which were CD45RO-negative and positively selected for CCR7. The sample consisted of naive CD8+ T cells from PBMCs. The receptors were gathered from a man in his late teens or twenties in good health. Some clones in this sample may be carry-over from other donors' samples.

The CDR3 DNA follows: TGTGCCAGCAGCGGGCAGCGGGAGGGCCTCGGGGCCCAGTACTTC. This translates into CASSGQREGLGAQYF. The chain combines TRBV2 with TRBJ2-5, with 10 positions matching TRBD2. The germline V gene has CDR1 SNHLY and CDR2 FYNNEI. The CDR3 sequence is 15 residues long. Losses at the gene ends were 6 bases for V and 9 bases for J; bases not matched to a gene: 13.

The chain couples TRBV5-1 to TRBJ2-7; TRBD2 agrees at 7 bases. Germline V gene sequence: CDR1 SGHRS, CDR2 YFSETQ. V shed 5 bases and J 6 bases; nucleotides not matched to a gene: 5. The CDR3 has 12 residues. The CDR3 loop reads CASSFAGAEQYF. Written as DNA, the CDR3 is TGCGCCAGCAGTTTTGCGGGAGCCGAGCAGTACTTC.

V usage is TRBV7-2 and J usage is TRBJ2-1; D unclear. The V end lost 6 bases, the J end lost 6 bases, and 12 bases lay between the germline ends. The CDR3 is 13 residues long. Germline-derived CDR1 and CDR2 are SGHTA and FQGNSA. The CDR3 sequence is CASRPPGVNEQFF. The CDR3, as DNA: TGTGCCAGCAGGCCCCCCGGTGTCAATGAGCAGTTCTTC. Full variable domain (remainder filled in from reference TRBV7-2 and TRBJ2-1): GAGVSQSPSNKVTEKGKDVELRCDPISGHTALYWYRQSLGQGLEFLIYFQGNSAPDKSGLPSDRFSAERTGGSVSTLTIQRTQQEDSAVYLCASRPPGVNEQFFGPGTRLTVL.

The chain combines TRBV15 with TRBJ1-1, with no clear D. The germline V and J ends were trimmed by 3 bases and 1 base, with 15 bases remaining between them. The CDR3 runs 16 residues. The germline CDR1 and CDR2 sequences are LNHNV and YYDKDF (reference sequence). The CDR3 sequence: CATSSNTPQQNTEAFF. The CDR3 nucleotides are TGTGCCACCAGCAGCAATACCCCTCAGCAGAACACTGAAGCTTTCTTT.

V gene TRBV30 combines with J gene TRBJ1-6; D is possibly TRBD1 (5 bases). The germline V gene has CDR1 GTSNPN and CDR2 SVGIG (reference sequence). CDR3 length: 13 amino acids. The V end was cut by 7 bases, the J end by 3 bases, with 10 bases between. The CDR3 DNA reads as TGTGCCTACCGGGGGGGCTATAATTCACCCCTCCACTTT. Protein: CAYRGGYNSPLHF.

The gene calls are TRBV27 and TRBJ2-5; weak D call: TRBD2 (7 bases). CDR3 length equals 14 residues. Germline lookup yields CDR1 MNHEY and CDR2 SMNVEV (reference sequence). Trimming removed 4 bases at V and 4 bases at J, with 13 bases between. This CDR3 is CASSYGGLRETQYF. CDR3 coding DNA: TGTGCCAGCAGTTACGGGGGGCTGCGAGAGACCCAGTACTTC.

V usage is TRBV5-4 and J usage is TRBJ2-7; 7 bases align to TRBD2. The germline V gene has CDR1 SGHNT and CDR2 YYREEE (reference sequence). The V gene end was trimmed by 1 base and the J gene end by 3 bases; junction bases not matched to a gene: 7. The CDR3 runs 15 residues. The CDR3 DNA is TGTGCCAGCAGCTTGTCCGGGACGGGAGGCTACGAGCAGTACTTC. This encodes CASSLSGTGGYEQYF.

Here the CDR3 reads CASSFSFDSYEQYF. The CDR3 DNA reads as TGTGCCAGCAGTTTTTCCTTTGACAGCTACGAGCAGTACTTC. V usage is TRBV28 and J usage is TRBJ2-7; the D gene is possibly TRBD1 (5 bases). This CDR3 has 14 amino acids. Germline-derived CDR1 and CDR2 are MDHEN and SYDVKM. The V gene lost 3 bases and the J gene lost 3 bases, with 12 bases spanning the gap.

This clone was found a few times. V usage is TRBV5-6 and J usage is TRBJ2-1, with 7 bases that match TRBD2. Germline V gene data show CDR1 as SGHDT and CDR2 as YYEEEE. This CDR3 has 13 residues. Trimming at V came to 3 bases and at J to 4 bases, leaving 1 base not matched to a gene. CDR3 sequence reads: CASSSGLYNEQFF. CDR3 coding DNA: TGTGCCAGCAGCTCGGGACTATACAATGAGCAGTTCTTC.

This clone was observed once. J is TRBJ1-1 and V is TRBV27, with D perhaps matching TRBD1 (5 bases). The germline V and J ends were trimmed by 5 bases and 4 bases, with 14 bases remaining between them. CDR3 length: 14 residues. Looked up from germline, CDR1 is MNHEY and CDR2 is SMNVEV (reference sequence). The CDR3 bases are TGTGCCAGCAGTCCGGGGACTCAGGCCACTGAAGCTTTCTTT. Amino acid sequence: CASSPGTQATEAFF.

The chain uses TRBV9 and TRBJ2-5; 9 bases are a match to TRBD1. V lost 4 bases and J lost 2; bases outside the gene matches: 9. Germline CDR1 reads SGDLS; CDR2 reads YYNGEE. This CDR3 region has 16 residues. CDR3 DNA sequence: TGTGCCAGCAGCCGTTGGACAGGGGAATTACAAGAGACCCAGTACTTC. Its protein product is CASSRWTGELQETQYF.

The chain is built from TRBV28 and TRBJ1-3; D is unclear. There are 11 residues in the CDR3. V shed 10 bases and J shed 3 bases, with 7 bases lying between them. Germline lookup yields CDR1 MDHEN and CDR2 SYDVKM. CDR3 sequence: CANGDGNTIYF. Written as DNA, the CDR3 is TGTGCCAATGGGGATGGAAACACCATATATTTT.

This clone appeared a single time. The V and J genes are TRBV10-2 and TRBJ2-5; 9 positions match TRBD1. This CDR3 spans 13 amino acids. CDR1 is WSHSY and CDR2 is SAAADI in the germline V gene. V lost 6 bases and J lost 5; bases outside the gene matches: 4. The CDR3: CASRDRGGETQYF. CDR3 sequence (DNA): TGCGCCAGCAGGGACAGGGGCGGTGAGACCCAGTACTTC.

The rearrangement joins TRBV5-1 to TRBJ1-2; possibly TRBD1 for D (6 bases). The CDR3 is 15 amino acids. Trimming left V 3 bases short and J 5 bases short, with 17 bases between. In germline, CDR1 is SGHRS, CDR2 YFSETQ. The CDR3 here is CASSSDYEGGYGYTF. CDR3 nucleotides: TGCGCCAGCAGCTCGGATTACGAGGGGGGGTATGGCTACACCTTC. Full variable domain (remainder filled in from reference TRBV5-1 and TRBJ1-2): KAGVTQTPRYLIKTRGQQVTLSCSPISGHRSVSWYQQTPGQGLQFLFEYFSETQRNKGNFPGRFSGRQFSNSRSEMNVSTLELGDSALYLCASSSDYEGGYGYTFGSGTRLTVV.

About this clone itself: Other DNA sequences in the same sample also yield this CDR3. The chain has TRBV11-2 and TRBJ2-7, with a weak D call TRBD2 (6 bases). Germline lookup yields CDR1 SGHAT and CDR2 FQNNGV. Trimming removed 1 base at V and 0 bases at J, with 7 bases between. CDR3 length equals 14 residues. CDR3: CASSLVGGSYEQYF. The DNA for the CDR3 is TGTGCCAGCAGCTTAGTCGGGGGCTCCTACGAGCAGTACTTC.

J is TRBJ2-7 and V is TRBV28; unclear D gene. Germline V gives CDR1 MDHEN, CDR2 SYDVKM. The CDR3 totals 12 residues. V shed 1 base and J shed 3 bases, with 4 bases lying between them. CDR3 sequence reads: CASSLSIYEQYF. In nucleotides, the CDR3 is TGTGCCAGCAGTTTATCGATCTACGAGCAGTACTTC.

This clone was observed a single time. The V and J genes are TRBV5-5 and TRBJ2-4; 8 nucleotides match TRBD1. In germline, CDR1 is SGHKS, CDR2 YYEKEE (reference sequence). This CDR3 is built from 12 residues. Trimming took 0 bases from V and 16 from J; bases not matched to a gene: 6. The CDR3 here is CASSLDPGGYYF. DNA for the CDR3: TGTGCCAGCAGCTTGGATCCAGGGGGCTACTACTTC.

The J gene is TRBJ2-3, the V gene TRBV10-3, with TRBD2 identical over 10 bases. Germline trimming cut 10 bases from V and 2 bases from J; bases unmatched to any gene: 9. This CDR3 has 15 amino acids. CDR1 and CDR2 (germline): ENHRY, SYGVKD. The CDR3 here is CATLLLAGPTDTQYF. In DNA form, the CDR3 reads TGTGCCACCCTACTACTAGCGGGACCCACAGATACGCAGTATTTT.

The CDR3 DNA follows: TGTGCCAGCAGCGTAGCCGACAGGAACTACGAGCAGTACTTC. Encoded protein: CASSVADRNYEQYF. The rearrangement uses TRBV9 and TRBJ2-7, with D possibly matching TRBD1 (6 bases). Germline V gene sequence: CDR1 SGDLS, CDR2 YYNGEE. There are 14 residues in the CDR3. Deletions cut 0 bases from V and 3 bases from J, with 10 bases between.

This chain links TRBV5-1 with TRBJ1-4, with D possibly TRBD1 on 6 matching bases. V was cut by 0 bases and J by 5 bases, with 14 bases left in between. CDR3 length equals 16 residues. In germline, CDR1 is SGHRS, CDR2 YFSETQ. CDR3 DNA: TGCGCCAGCAGCTTGGCCTCGGGGGGCCCGAATGAAAAACTGTTTTTT. Protein: CASSLASGGPNEKLFF.

The CDR3, as DNA: TGTGCCAGCAGAAGACCCCGGGGGGATTCCACTGAAGCTTTCTTT. Translating gives CASRRPRGDSTEAFF. The chain joins TRBV11-2 to TRBJ1-1, with D perhaps matching TRBD1 (5 bases). V dropped 6 bases and J dropped 4 bases, with 18 bases sitting between them. The CDR3 length is 15 residues. Germline lookup yields CDR1 SGHAT and CDR2 FQNNGV.

The rearrangement joins TRBV7-8 to TRBJ2-2; D is uncertain. V lost 0 bases and J 5 bases, leaving 7 bases between the germline ends. The V gene's germline CDR1 is SGHVS and CDR2 FQNEAQ. The CDR3 spans 14 residues. DNA of the CDR3: TGTGCCAGCAGCTTAGCCGACCGAACCGGGGAGCTGTTTTTT. Translated, it gives CASSLADRTGELFF.

V is TRBV4-1 and J is TRBJ2-2; D is ambiguous. The CDR3 is 14 residues long. V was shortened by 3 bases and J by 6 bases, with 11 bases between the two germline ends. The V gene's germline CDR1 is MGHRA and CDR2 YSYEKL. CDR3 sequence: CASSHYDGSGELFF. In nucleotides, the CDR3 is TGCGCCAGCAGCCACTACGATGGGTCCGGGGAGCTGTTTTTT.

The CDR3 protein is CASSKGEAILNQPQHF. CDR3 nucleotide sequence: TGTGCCAGCAGCAAAGGGGAAGCTATACTAAATCAGCCCCAGCATTTT. The chain has TRBV7-9 and TRBJ1-5; a weak D match, TRBD1 (5 bases). Germline V gives CDR1 SEHNR, CDR2 FQNEAQ (reference sequence). Trimming removed 5 bases from V and 4 bases from J, with 18 bases in between. CDR3 length: 16 amino acids. The whole variable domain, filled in from reference TRBV7-9 and TRBJ1-5, reads DTGVSQNPRHKITKRGQNVTFRCDPISEHNRLYWYRQTLGQGPEFLTYFQNEAQLEKSRLLSDRFSAERPKGSFSTLEIQRTEQGDSAMYLCASSKGEAILNQPQHFGDGTRLSIL.

The rearrangement links TRBV6-1 to TRBJ1-5; 10 nucleotides agree with TRBD1. V gave up 2 bases and J gave up 7 bases; unmatched junction bases: 11. Per germline, CDR1 MNHNS and CDR2 SASEGT. The CDR3 covers 17 residues. The CDR3 DNA is TGTGCCAGCAGTGAATTAAGGTGGGACAGGGGAGGGCAGCCCCAGCATTTT. Encoded protein: CASSELRWDRGGQPQHF.

The V gene is TRBV27, the J gene TRBJ2-7; 14 nucleotides agree with TRBD2. CDR1 MNHEY and CDR2 SMNVEV come from the germline V gene (reference sequence). The length of the CDR3 is 17 residues. The junction had 9 bases not matched to a gene; V was cut back by 6 bases and J by 2 bases. The CDR3 sequence: CASSLASGLAGAYEQYF. CDR3 coding DNA: TGTGCCAGCAGCCTTGCCTCGGGACTAGCGGGAGCCTACGAGCAGTACTTC.

The chain employs TRBV27 and TRBJ1-3; unclear D gene. V lost 5 bases, J lost 0 bases, and 8 bases lay in between. Germline V gene lookup returns CDR1 MNHEY and CDR2 SMNVEV (reference sequence). This CDR3 comprises 14 residues. The CDR3 protein is CASSPVPSGNTIYF. CDR3 nucleotide sequence: TGTGCCAGCAGTCCAGTTCCCTCTGGAAACACCATATATTTT.

The V gene is TRBV7-9, the J gene TRBJ2-1, with 11 bases aligning to TRBD2. There are 15 residues in the CDR3. Trimming took 5 bases from V and 8 from J; bases not matched to a gene: 8. Germline assignment: CDR1 SEHNR and CDR2 FQNEAQ (reference sequence). CDR3 in amino acids: CASSASSGRMDEQFF. The CDR3, as DNA: TGTGCCAGCAGCGCATCTAGCGGGAGGATGGATGAGCAGTTCTTC.

V is TRBV10-2 and J is TRBJ1-2; TRBD1 is a possible D gene (5 bases). This CDR3 comprises 14 residues. Deletions cut 4 bases from V and 1 base from J, with 10 bases between. Looked up from germline, CDR1 is WSHSY and CDR2 is SAAADI. CDR3 loop: CASSGWDLNYGYTF. The CDR3 DNA follows: TGCGCCAGCAGTGGGTGGGACCTTAACTATGGCTACACCTTC.

The chain is built from TRBV13 and TRBJ2-5; D might be TRBD2 (6 bases). Deletions cut 5 bases from V and 3 bases from J, with 10 bases between. CDR3 length: 13 residues. CDR1 and CDR2 (germline): PRHDT, FYEKMQ (reference sequence). CDR3 sequence: CASSGDLKETQYF. CDR3 sequence (DNA): TGTGCCAGCAGCGGGGACTTGAAAGAGACCCAGTACTTC.

The chain links TRBV11-3 to TRBJ2-2, with unresolved D. Germline V lookup: CDR1 SGHNT, CDR2 YENEEA. The CDR3 totals 15 residues. V dropped 3 bases and J dropped 1 base, with 9 bases sitting between them. CDR3 bases: TGTGCCAGCAGCTTTCTCAGAGGGAACACCGGGGAGCTGTTTTTT. Translated: CASSFLRGNTGELFF. Based on the CDR3 plus reference TRBV11-3 and TRBJ2-2, the full variable domain is EAGVVQSPRYKIIEKKQPVAFWCNPISGHNTLYWYLQNLGQGPELLIRYENEEAVDDSQLPKDRFSAERLKGVDSTLKIQPAELGDSAVYLCASSFLRGNTGELFFGEGSRLTVL.